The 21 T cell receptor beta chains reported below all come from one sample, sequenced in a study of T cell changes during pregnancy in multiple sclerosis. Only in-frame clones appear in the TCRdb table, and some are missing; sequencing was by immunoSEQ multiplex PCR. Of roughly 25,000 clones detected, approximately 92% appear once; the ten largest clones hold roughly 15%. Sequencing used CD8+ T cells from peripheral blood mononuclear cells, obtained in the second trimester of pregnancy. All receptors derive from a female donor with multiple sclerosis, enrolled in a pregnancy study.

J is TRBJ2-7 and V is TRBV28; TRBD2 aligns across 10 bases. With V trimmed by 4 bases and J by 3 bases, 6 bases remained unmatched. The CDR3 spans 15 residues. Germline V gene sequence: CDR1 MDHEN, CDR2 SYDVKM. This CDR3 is CASSSPLAGHYEQYF. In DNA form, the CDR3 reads TGTGCCAGCAGTTCCCCACTAGCGGGACACTACGAGCAGTACTTC.

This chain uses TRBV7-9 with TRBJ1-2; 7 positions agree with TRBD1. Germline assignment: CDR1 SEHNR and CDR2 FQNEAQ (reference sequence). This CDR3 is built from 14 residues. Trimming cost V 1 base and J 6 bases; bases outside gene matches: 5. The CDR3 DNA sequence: TGTGCCAGCAGCTTAGGGACAGGCCCTGATGGCTACACCTTC. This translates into CASSLGTGPDGYTF. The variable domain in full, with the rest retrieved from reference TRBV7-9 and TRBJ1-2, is DTGVSQNPRHKITKRGQNVTFRCDPISEHNRLYWYRQTLGQGPEFLTYFQNEAQLEKSRLLSDRFSAERPKGSFSTLEIQRTEQGDSAMYLCASSLGTGPDGYTFGSGTRLTVV.

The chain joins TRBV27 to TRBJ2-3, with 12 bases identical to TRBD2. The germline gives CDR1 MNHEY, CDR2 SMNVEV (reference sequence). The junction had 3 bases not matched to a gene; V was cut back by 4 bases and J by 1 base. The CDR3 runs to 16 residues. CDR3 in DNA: TGTGCCAGCAGTTCTCGACTAGCGGGAGGCACAGATACGCAGTATTTT. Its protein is CASSSRLAGGTDTQYF.

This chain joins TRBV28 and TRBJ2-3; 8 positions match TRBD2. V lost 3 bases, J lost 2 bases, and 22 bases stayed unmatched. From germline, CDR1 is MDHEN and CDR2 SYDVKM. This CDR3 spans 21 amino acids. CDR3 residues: CASSFSRAGASGWVYTDTQYF. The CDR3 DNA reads TGTGCCAGCAGTTTTTCTCGAGCGGGAGCATCGGGTTGGGTTTACACAGATACGCAGTATTTT.

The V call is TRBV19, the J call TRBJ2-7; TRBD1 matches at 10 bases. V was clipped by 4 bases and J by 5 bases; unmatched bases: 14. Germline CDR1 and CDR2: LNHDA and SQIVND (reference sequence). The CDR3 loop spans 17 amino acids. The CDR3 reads CASSKPGQGISGDEQYF. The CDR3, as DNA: TGTGCCAGTAGTAAGCCGGGACAGGGGATCTCGGGGGACGAGCAGTACTTC.

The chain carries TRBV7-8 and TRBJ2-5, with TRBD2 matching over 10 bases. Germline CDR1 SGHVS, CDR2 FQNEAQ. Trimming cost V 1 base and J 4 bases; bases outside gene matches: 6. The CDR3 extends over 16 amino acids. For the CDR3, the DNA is TGTGCCAGCAGCTTAGGAGTGAAGCGGGAGGGAGAGACCCAGTACTTC. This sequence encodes CASSLGVKREGETQYF. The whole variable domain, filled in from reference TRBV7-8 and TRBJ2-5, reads GAGVSQSPRYKVAKRGQDVALRCDPISGHVSLFWYQQALGQGPEFLTYFQNEAQLDKSGLPSDRFFAERPEGSVSTLKIQRTQQEDSAVYLCASSLGVKREGETQYFGPGTRLLVL.

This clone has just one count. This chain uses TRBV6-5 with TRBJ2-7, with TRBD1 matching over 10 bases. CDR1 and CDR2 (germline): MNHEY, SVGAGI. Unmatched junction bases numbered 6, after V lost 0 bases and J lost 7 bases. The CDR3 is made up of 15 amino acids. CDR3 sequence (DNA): TGTGCCAGCAGTTACTCGCGACAGGGGGCTTATGAGCAGTACTTC. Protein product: CASSYSRQGAYEQYF.

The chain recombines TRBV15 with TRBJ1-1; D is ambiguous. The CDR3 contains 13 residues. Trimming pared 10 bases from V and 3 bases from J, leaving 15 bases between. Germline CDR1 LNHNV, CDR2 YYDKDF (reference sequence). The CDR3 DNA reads TGTGCCATCCCAGGCGGGGTTGACACTGAAGCTTTCTTT. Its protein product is CAIPGGVDTEAFF.

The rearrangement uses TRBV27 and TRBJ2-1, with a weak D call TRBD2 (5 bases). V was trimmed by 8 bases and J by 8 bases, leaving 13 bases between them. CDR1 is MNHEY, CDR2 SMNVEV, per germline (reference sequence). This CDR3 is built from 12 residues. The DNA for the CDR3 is TGTGCCAGCTGGACTGTCCCCCATGAGCAGTTCTTC. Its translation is CASWTVPHEQFF.

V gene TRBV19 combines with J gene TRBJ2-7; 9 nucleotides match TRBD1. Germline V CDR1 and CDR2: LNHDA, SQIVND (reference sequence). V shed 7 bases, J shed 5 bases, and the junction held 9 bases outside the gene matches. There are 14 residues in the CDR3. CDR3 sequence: CASMPGQGLNEQYF. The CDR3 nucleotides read TGTGCCAGTATGCCGGGACAGGGCCTCAACGAGCAGTACTTC. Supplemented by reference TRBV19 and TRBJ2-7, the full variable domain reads DGGITQSPKYLFRKEGQNVTLSCEQNLNHDAMYWYRQDPGQGLRLIYYSQIVNDFQKGDIAEGYSVSREKKESFPLTVTSAQKNPTAFYLCASMPGQGLNEQYFGPGTRLTVT.

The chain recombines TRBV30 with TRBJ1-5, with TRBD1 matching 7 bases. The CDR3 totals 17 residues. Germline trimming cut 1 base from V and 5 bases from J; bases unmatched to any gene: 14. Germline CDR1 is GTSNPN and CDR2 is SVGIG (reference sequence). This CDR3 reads CAWSEGAGPLADQPQHF. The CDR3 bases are TGTGCCTGGAGTGAGGGGGCCGGACCCCTGGCCGATCAGCCCCAGCATTTT. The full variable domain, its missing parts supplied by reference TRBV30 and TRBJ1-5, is SQTIHQWPATLVQPVGSPLSLECTVEGTSNPNLYWYRQAAGRGLQLLFYSVGIGQISSEVPQNLSASRPQDRQFILSSKKLLLSDSGFYLCAWSEGAGPLADQPQHFGDGTRLSIL.

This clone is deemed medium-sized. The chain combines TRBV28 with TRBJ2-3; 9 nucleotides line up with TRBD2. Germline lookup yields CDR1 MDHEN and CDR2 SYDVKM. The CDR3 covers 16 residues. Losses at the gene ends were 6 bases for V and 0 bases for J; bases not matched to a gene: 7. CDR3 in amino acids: CASSPDSGRSTDTQYF. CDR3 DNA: TGTGCCAGCAGCCCCGATAGCGGGAGAAGCACAGATACGCAGTATTTT.

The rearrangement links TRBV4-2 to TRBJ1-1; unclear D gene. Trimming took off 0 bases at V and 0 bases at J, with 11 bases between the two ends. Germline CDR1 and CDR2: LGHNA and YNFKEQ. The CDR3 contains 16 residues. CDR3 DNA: TGTGCCAGCAGCCAAGATCGTGGAGGACTGAACACTGAAGCTTTCTTT. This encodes CASSQDRGGLNTEAFF.

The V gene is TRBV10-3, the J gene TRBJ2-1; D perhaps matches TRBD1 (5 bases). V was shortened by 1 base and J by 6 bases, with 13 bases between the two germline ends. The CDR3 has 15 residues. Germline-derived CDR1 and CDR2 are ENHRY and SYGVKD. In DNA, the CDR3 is TGTGCCATCAGTGAGTGGCAGGGTTGGGGCAATGAGCAGTTCTTC. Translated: CAISEWQGWGNEQFF.

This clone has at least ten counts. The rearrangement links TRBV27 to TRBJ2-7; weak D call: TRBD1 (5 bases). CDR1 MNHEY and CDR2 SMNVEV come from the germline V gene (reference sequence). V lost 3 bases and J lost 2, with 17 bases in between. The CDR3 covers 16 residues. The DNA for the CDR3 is TGTGCCAGCAGTTTCCGGGCCAGGGTCCTTACCTACGAGCAGTACTTC. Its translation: CASSFRARVLTYEQYF.

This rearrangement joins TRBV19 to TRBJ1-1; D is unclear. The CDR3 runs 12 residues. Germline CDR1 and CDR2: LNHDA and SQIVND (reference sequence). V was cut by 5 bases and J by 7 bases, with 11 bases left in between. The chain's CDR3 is CASSLATDEAFF. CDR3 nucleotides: TGTGCCAGTAGTCTGGCTACAGATGAAGCTTTCTTT.

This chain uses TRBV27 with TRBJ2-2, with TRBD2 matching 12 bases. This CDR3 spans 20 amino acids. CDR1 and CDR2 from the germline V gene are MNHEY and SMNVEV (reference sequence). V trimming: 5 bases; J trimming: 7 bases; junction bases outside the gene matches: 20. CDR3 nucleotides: TGTGCCAGCAGTCTCCAATGGGACATTAGGACTAGCGGGACGGGCGGGGAGCTGTTTTTT. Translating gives CASSLQWDIRTSGTGGELFF.

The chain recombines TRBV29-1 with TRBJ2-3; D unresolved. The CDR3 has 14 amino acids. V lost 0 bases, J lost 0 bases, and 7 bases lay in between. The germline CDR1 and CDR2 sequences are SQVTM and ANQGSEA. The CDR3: CSVEEEESTDTQYF. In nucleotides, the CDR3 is TGCAGCGTTGAAGAAGAGGAGAGCACAGATACGCAGTATTTT.

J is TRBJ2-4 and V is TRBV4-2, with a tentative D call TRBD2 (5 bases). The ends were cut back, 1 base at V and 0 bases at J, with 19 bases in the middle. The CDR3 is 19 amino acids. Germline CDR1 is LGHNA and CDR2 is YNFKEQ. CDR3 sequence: CASSQAARSGNIAKNIQYF. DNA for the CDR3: TGTGCCAGCAGCCAAGCGGCAAGGTCGGGGAACATAGCCAAAAACATTCAGTACTTC.

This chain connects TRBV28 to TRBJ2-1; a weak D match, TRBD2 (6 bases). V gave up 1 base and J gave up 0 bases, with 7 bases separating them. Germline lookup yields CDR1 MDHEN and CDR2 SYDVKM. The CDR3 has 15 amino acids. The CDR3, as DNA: TGTGCCAGCAGTTTATCGGAGGGCTCCTACAATGAGCAGTTCTTC. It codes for CASSLSEGSYNEQFF.

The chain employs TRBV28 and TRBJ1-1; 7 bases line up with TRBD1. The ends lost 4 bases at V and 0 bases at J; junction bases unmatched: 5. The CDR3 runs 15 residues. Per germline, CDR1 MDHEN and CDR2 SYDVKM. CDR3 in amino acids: CASSSDRAMNTEAFF. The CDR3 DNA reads TGTGCCAGCAGTTCAGACAGGGCGATGAACACTGAAGCTTTCTTT.